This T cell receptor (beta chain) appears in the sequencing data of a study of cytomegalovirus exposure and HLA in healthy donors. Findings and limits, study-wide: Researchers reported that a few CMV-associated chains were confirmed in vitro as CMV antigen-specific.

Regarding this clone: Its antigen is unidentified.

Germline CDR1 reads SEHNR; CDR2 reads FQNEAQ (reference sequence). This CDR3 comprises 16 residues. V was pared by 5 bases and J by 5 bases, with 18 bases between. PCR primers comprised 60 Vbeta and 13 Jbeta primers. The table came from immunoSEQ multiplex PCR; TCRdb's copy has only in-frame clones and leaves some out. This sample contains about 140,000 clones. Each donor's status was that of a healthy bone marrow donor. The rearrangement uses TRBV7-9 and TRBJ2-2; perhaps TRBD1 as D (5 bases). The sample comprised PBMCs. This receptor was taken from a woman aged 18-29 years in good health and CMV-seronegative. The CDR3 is CASSKGQTMRTGELFF. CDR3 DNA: TGTGCCAGCAGCAAGGGGCAGACAATGCGGACCGGGGAGCTGTTTTTT.